The entry below describes one T cell receptor beta chain. Primers targeting TRAV and TRBV primed first-strand cDNA, covering alpha and beta chains. TCR amplification involved 15 to 25 PCR cycles with a constant-region primer and V-primer adapter. Using its own MiXCR run on the reads, TCRdb lists one record per CDR3 protein. The sample records fewer than 20,000 distinct CDR3 sequences, 74% being singletons. The J segment lost 2 bases and the V segment lost 5 bases, leaving 12 bases of the junction unmatched. The CDR3 spans 17 residues. The donors, trial participants, received nivolumab, ipilimumab, aspirin, low-dose cyclophosphamide and low-dose radiotherapy. These data are taken from a study of low-dose radiotherapy and immunotherapy resistance in tumors.

The receptor was derived from a human donor with advanced metastatic prostate, ovarian, gallbladder or colorectal cancer (not recorded which). This table probably holds off-target reads from a library built for another chain. The J gene is TRBJ2-3, the V gene TRBV12-3 or TRBV12-4; TRBD2 matches at 8 bases. The CDR3 bases are TGTGCCAGCAGTCTAAGGGCGGGAGGACTGAACACAGATACGCAGTATTTT. Protein sequence: CASSLRAGGLNTDTQYF.